This T cell receptor (beta chain) was captured by sequencing in a study of metastatic and nonmetastatic thyroid tumors. Study summary: Repertoires from malignant and benign thyroid patients were compared across blood and tumor or nodule tissue.

This clone was counted many times. The antigen is undetermined. Germline CDR1 is DFQATT and CDR2 is SNEGSKA (reference sequence). With 0 bases removed from V and 1 base from J, the gap between germline ends came to 10 bases. The CDR3 is 15 amino acids. Original processing methods: Construction of a distant-metastasis classifier for papillary thyroid cancer relied on CDR3 differences across clinicopathological groups. TCRdb re-clonotyped the PCR reads via MiXCR. TCRdb, not the original authors, processed these V and J calls. The data show about 82,000 clones, approximately 13% seen once. Treatment of any kind had been given to no patient before thyroid surgery. Study-wide findings and caveats: It was reportedly found that TCR beta diversity was significantly higher in malignant thyroid tumors than in benign nodules, a difference seen in both blood and tumor samples.

Source material: tumor tissue. V is TRBV20-1 and J is TRBJ2-4; D may be TRBD1 or TRBD2 (6 bases each). The sequence was obtained from a female donor with papillary thyroid cancer or a benign thyroid nodule (not recorded which). Some clones in this sample may be carry-over from other donors' samples. As DNA, the CDR3 is TGCAGTGCTAGAGATCCGGGGGCGGCCAAAAACATTCAGTACTTC. This sequence encodes CSARDPGAAKNIQYF.